This T cell receptor beta chain was documented in a study of a mutant IDH1 vaccine in newly diagnosed glioma. Profiled with immunoSEQ multiplex PCR; TCRdb holds only in-frame clones, not every one. The sample consists of about 59,000 clones, about 91% of them appearing once. The CDR3 has 16 residues. The V gene's germline CDR1 is LNHNV and CDR2 YYDKDF (reference sequence). Trimming took off 0 bases at V and 6 bases at J, with 15 bases between the two ends. This sample's time point: baseline, week 1 (first vaccination visit). Treatment described: pre-vaccination baseline after standard-of-care therapy.

Sequencing was performed on PBMCs, taken from a glioma patient treated with radiotherapy, temozolomide or both. The chain carries TRBV15 and TRBJ1-5; tentatively, D is TRBD1 (6 bases). This clonotype originated in a man aged 50 to 59 with glioma. In nucleotides, the CDR3 is TGTGCCACCAGCAGAGAGGCCATGGGGGCAAGTCAGCCCCAGCATTTT. Its protein is CATSREAMGASQPQHF.